This T cell receptor beta chain was sequenced during a study of cytomegalovirus exposure and HLA in healthy donors. Study background: Approximately 85 million unique TCRs from HLA-typed donors were held in an early data release. Study results and caveats: Presence/absence comparisons presumed near-even sequencing depth among donors. Among the sequence variants, a highly shared cluster was likely an artifact of sequencing.

Although they were nominally healthy when sampled, donors likely had unrecorded immune exposures. Points on this clone: Its cognate antigen is unknown.

Looked up from germline, CDR1 is KGHSH and CDR2 is LQKENI. This CDR3 is 18 amino acids long. Trimming at V came to 3 bases and at J to 6 bases, leaving 12 bases not matched to a gene. The PCR was carried out with 60 Vbeta primers and 13 Jbeta primers. The repertoire was sequenced with immunoSEQ multiplex PCR; TCRdb's copy has only in-frame clones and lacks some. Of 95,000 to 100,000 clones in the sample, approximately 89% were seen once. The rearrangement joins TRBV18 to TRBJ2-3; 13 bases map to TRBD2. The sample consisted of PBMCs. The receptor was isolated from a young man in good health and CMV-seronegative. The CDR3: CASSPGLAGVWGRDTQYF. The CDR3 DNA sequence: TGTGCCAGCTCACCCGGACTAGCGGGAGTTTGGGGGCGTGATACGCAGTATTTT.